These T cell receptor beta chains were read from a single sample in a study of blood T cell repertoires in COVID-19. Libraries were prepared by immunoSEQ multiplex PCR; TCRdb keeps only in-frame clonotypes and omits some of them. Altogether approximately 300,000 clones are present, 88% being singletons, with the ten largest covering under 5%. Input material: peripheral blood. The source is a woman in her fifties or sixties with active or convalescent COVID-19. Each CDR3 is given with its conserved first and last residue. D genes are given only for firm matches. Rows give clone size only sometimes, using once, few, many, or a class for an expanded clone.

V	size	J	D	CDR3	DNA
TRBV2	-	TRBJ2-2	TRBD1	CASRGGQAFTGELFF	TGTGCCAGCAGGGGGGGACAGGCCTTCACCGGGGAGCTGTTTTTT
TRBV7-3	-	TRBJ1-2	-	CASSLGGAGYTF	TGTGCCAGCAGCTTAGGAGGGGCTGGCTACACCTTC
TRBV12-3/TRBV12-4	-	TRBJ1-1	TRBD1	CASSRGLTEAFF	TGTGCCAGCAGCAGGGGGCTTACTGAAGCTTTCTTT
TRBV28	once	TRBJ2-3	TRBD2	CASSLEAGGTDTQYF	TGTGCCAGCAGTTTAGAAGCGGGGGGCACAGATACGCAGTATTTT
TRBV3-1/TRBV3-2	-	TRBJ2-7	TRBD2	CASSSGPTSGYEQYF	TGTGCCAGCAGCTCGGGACCTACTAGCGGCTACGAGCAGTACTTC
TRBV6-6	once	TRBJ1-2	-	CASSYSGGANYGYTF	TGTGCCAGCAGTTACTCGGGGGGTGCTAACTATGGCTACACCTTC
TRBV21-1	-	TRBJ1-1	-	CASSNGGESVNTEAFF	TGTGCCAGCAGCAACGGGGGGGAATCGGTAAACACTGAAGCTTTCTTT
TRBV5-4	-	TRBJ2-1	TRBD2	CASSLTLLAGGDNEQFF	TGTGCCAGCAGCTTGACGCTCCTAGCGGGAGGGGACAATGAGCAGTTCTTC
TRBV27	-	TRBJ2-7	TRBD1	CASSLSIGTAYEQYF	TGTGCCAGCAGTTTATCGATCGGGACAGCTTACGAGCAGTACTTC
TRBV27	-	TRBJ2-7	-	CASSLAAGSWDGQYF	TGTGCCAGCAGTTTAGCGGCGGGGTCTTGGGATGGGCAGTACTTC
TRBV9	-	TRBJ2-2	-	CASSVWYYNTGELFF	TGTGCCAGCAGCGTATGGTACTACAACACCGGGGAGCTGTTTTTT
TRBV29-1	-	TRBJ1-1	TRBD1	CSVDLRDRIVTEAFF	TGCAGCGTTGATCTCCGGGACAGGATCGTCACTGAAGCTTTCTTT
TRBV3-1/TRBV3-2	-	TRBJ2-7	TRBD2	CASSQGGTRAYEQYF	TGTGCCAGCAGCCAAGGGGGGACTAGAGCCTACGAGCAGTACTTC
TRBV7-9	few	TRBJ1-2	-	CASSQDSYGYTF	TGTGCCAGCAGCCAGGACAGCTATGGCTACACCTTC
TRBV6-2/TRBV6-3	few	TRBJ2-7	TRBD2	CASSSPSGRASEQYF	TGTGCCAGCAGTTCGCCTAGCGGGAGGGCCAGCGAGCAGTACTTC
TRBV7-2	-	TRBJ2-7	-	CASSPGGSNYEQYF	TGTGCCAGCAGCCCCGGAGGCAGTAACTACGAGCAGTACTTC
TRBV2	few	TRBJ2-7	TRBD1	CASSVGPGQGSYEQYF	TGTGCCAGCAGTGTGGGTCCGGGACAGGGATCCTACGAGCAGTACTTC
TRBV7-2	many	TRBJ1-3	-	CATQWGPSGNTIYF	TGTGCCACTCAATGGGGCCCCTCTGGAAACACCATATATTTT
TRBV4-3	once	TRBJ2-7	-	CASSQGVQQVYEQYF	TGCGCCAGCAGCCAAGGGGTACAGCAAGTCTACGAGCAGTACTTC
TRBV5-4	-	TRBJ2-5	TRBD2	CASSLKKLADQETQYF	TGTGCCAGCAGCCTTAAAAAACTAGCGGACCAAGAGACCCAGTACTTC
TRBV19	few	TRBJ1-1	TRBD1	CASSPRTGRVTEAFF	TGTGCCAGTAGTCCAAGGACAGGGCGGGTCACTGAAGCTTTCTTT
TRBV28	-	TRBJ2-7	-	CASTSLVGEQYF	TGTGCCAGCACCTCGTTGGTCGGGGAGCAGTACTTC
TRBV7-8	-	TRBJ1-5	-	CASSPAGSGDSNQPQHF	TGTGCCAGCAGCCCCGCGGGGAGTGGTGATAGCAATCAGCCCCAGCATTTT
TRBV7-2	-	TRBJ2-2	-	CASSLATTTAGELFF	TGTGCCAGCAGCTTAGCGACGACAACTGCCGGGGAGCTGTTTTTT
TRBV5-1	-	TRBJ2-2	-	CASSYGGANTGELFF	TGCGCCAGCAGCTATGGCGGTGCGAACACCGGGGAGCTGTTTTTT
TRBV15	-	TRBJ1-5	-	CATSRDRQGLQHF	TGTGCCACCAGCAGAGATAGGCAGGGTCTCCAGCATTTT
TRBV7-3	once	TRBJ2-7	TRBD2	CASSLTGTSGRLNEQYF	TGTGCCAGCAGCTTAACCGGGACTAGCGGGAGGCTTAACGAGCAGTACTTC
TRBV28	few	TRBJ1-5	TRBD1	CASSFPSGQGHF	TGTGCCAGCAGTTTCCCCAGCGGACAGGGGCATTTT
TRBV10-3	-	TRBJ1-2	-	CAISEYGSSYGYTF	TGTGCCATCAGTGAGTATGGCAGTTCCTATGGCTACACCTTC
TRBV7-6	few	TRBJ2-7	-	CASSGGEFGSYYEQYF	TGTGCCAGCAGTGGTGGGGAGTTTGGCTCGTACTACGAGCAGTACTTC
TRBV7-7	-	TRBJ2-5	-	CASSLGQGARETQYF	TGTGCTAGCAGCTTAGGCCAGGGTGCCCGCGAGACCCAGTACTTC
TRBV4-3	-	TRBJ2-5	TRBD2	CASSQDPSSGRTRLETQYF	TGCGCCAGCAGCCAAGACCCCTCTAGCGGGAGGACCAGATTAGAGACCCAGTACTTC
TRBV24-1	-	TRBJ1-1	TRBD1	CATSDLEGGQANTEAFF	TGTGCCACCAGTGACTTAGAGGGAGGACAGGCGAACACTGAAGCTTTCTTT
TRBV18	-	TRBJ1-5	-	CASSWADSNQPQHF	TGTGCCAGCTCATGGGCAGATAGCAATCAGCCCCAGCATTTT
TRBV4-1	-	TRBJ2-7	-	CASSQEFSKSSYEQYF	TGCGCCAGCAGCCAAGAGTTCTCGAAGAGCTCCTACGAGCAGTACTTC
TRBV9	-	TRBJ1-2	TRBD1	CASSLRTGSNYGYTF	TGTGCCAGCAGCTTACGGACAGGGTCTAACTATGGCTACACCTTC
TRBV4-2	many	TRBJ2-7	-	CASRPRDRDYEQYF	TGTGCCAGCAGACCGCGGGACAGAGACTACGAGCAGTACTTC
TRBV4-1	-	TRBJ1-1	-	CASSPWGFGAFF	TGCGCCAGCAGCCCTTGGGGCTTTGGCGCTTTCTTT
TRBV5-8	few	TRBJ1-5	TRBD1	CASSHYRDSQPQHF	TGTGCCAGCAGCCATTACAGGGACAGCCAGCCCCAGCATTTT
TRBV11-1	-	TRBJ2-7	TRBD1	CASSFRDRDYEQYF	TGTGCCAGCAGCTTCCGGGACAGGGACTACGAGCAGTACTTC